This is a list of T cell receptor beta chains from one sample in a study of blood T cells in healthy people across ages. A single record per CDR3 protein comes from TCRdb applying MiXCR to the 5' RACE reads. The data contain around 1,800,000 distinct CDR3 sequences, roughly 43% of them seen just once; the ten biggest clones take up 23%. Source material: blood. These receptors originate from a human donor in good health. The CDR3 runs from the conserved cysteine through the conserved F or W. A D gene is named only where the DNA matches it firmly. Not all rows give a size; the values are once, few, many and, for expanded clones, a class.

CASSLSNRLLAGGYTF	TGTGCCAGCAGTTTATCGAACCGACTGCTCGCAGGTGGCTACACCTTC	TRBJ1-2	TRBV27	once	-
CASTDWTGRDEQFF	TGTGCCAGCACCGACTGGACAGGGAGGGATGAGCAGTTCTTC	TRBJ2-1	TRBV6-6	-	-
CASSLSFRGMGYTF	TGTGCCAGCAGCTTGTCGTTTCGAGGGATGGGCTACACCTTC	TRBJ1-2	TRBV5-6	few	-
CASSQGRVGSTQPNTGELFF	TGTGCCAGCAGCCAAGGTAGAGTAGGAAGTACCCAGCCGAACACCGGGGAGCTGTTTTTT	TRBJ2-2	TRBV14	-	-
CATSRDPGRGFGYTF	TGTGCCACCAGCAGAGATCCGGGCAGGGGGTTTGGCTACACCTTC	TRBJ1-2	TRBV15	-	TRBD1
CASGVAGGLHEQFF	TGTGCTAGTGGCGTAGCGGGGGGGTTGCATGAGCAGTTCTTC	TRBJ2-1	TRBV12-5	-	TRBD2
CATSDGDRDWGEQYF	TGTGCCACCAGTGACGGGGACAGGGATTGGGGCGAGCAGTACTTC	TRBJ2-7	TRBV24-1	few	TRBD1
CASKGEGQPQHF	TGTGCCAGCAAAGGGGAAGGACAGCCCCAGCATTTT	TRBJ1-5	TRBV6-1	-	-
CASSEVAGRDEQFF	TGTGCCAGCAGTGAAGTAGCGGGGCGGGATGAGCAGTTCTTC	TRBJ2-1	TRBV2	once	TRBD2
CASAPDGSYEQYF	TGTGCCAGCGCACCCGACGGCTCCTACGAGCAGTACTTC	TRBJ2-7	TRBV7-3	-	-
CASSLHPYWDSGSSSYNSPLHF	TGCGCCAGCAGCCTTCATCCCTACTGGGACAGCGGCTCCAGCTCCTATAATTCACCCCTCCACTTT	TRBJ1-6	TRBV4-3	many	TRBD1
CASSPRGQGFLETEAFF	TGCGCCAGTAGCCCTCGGGGACAGGGGTTTTTAGAGACTGAAGCTTTCTTT	TRBJ1-1	TRBV5-1	-	TRBD1
CSVEDLARSYNEQFF	TGCAGCGTTGAAGATCTAGCCCGCTCCTACAATGAGCAGTTCTTC	TRBJ2-1	TRBV29-1	-	-
CSARDPSGGVTDTQYF	TGCAGTGCTAGAGATCCTAGCGGGGGAGTCACAGATACGCAGTATTTT	TRBJ2-3	TRBV20-1	-	TRBD2
CASSLGLDQPQHF	TGTGCCAGCAGCTTGGGCCTTGATCAGCCCCAGCATTTT	TRBJ1-5	TRBV5-1	many	-
CASTPILQGYGYTF	TGTGCCAGCACACCGATCTTACAGGGCTATGGCTACACCTTC	TRBJ1-2	TRBV6-2/TRBV6-3	-	-
CASSESQVEVYEQYF	TGTGCCAGCAGTGAAAGCCAGGTAGAAGTCTACGAGCAGTACTTC	TRBJ2-7	TRBV6-1	few	-
CASKPVDLYGYTF	TGTGCCAGCAAACCGGTAGACCTCTATGGCTACACCTTC	TRBJ1-2	TRBV6-5	few	-
CASSVQESYNEQFF	TGCGCCAGCAGTGTGCAGGAGTCCTACAATGAGCAGTTCTTC	TRBJ2-1	TRBV5-1	few	-
CASSYVDRGDGYTF	TGTGCCAGCAGTTACGTTGACAGGGGGGATGGCTACACCTTC	TRBJ1-2	TRBV6-6	-	TRBD1
CASSLEGAGTGRAEAFF	TGTGCCAGCAGCTTAGAGGGCGCCGGGACAGGGCGGGCTGAAGCTTTCTTT	TRBJ1-1	TRBV7-9	few	TRBD1
CASSLRTGEYGYTF	TGTGCCAGCAGCTTAAGGACAGGGGAATATGGCTACACCTTC	TRBJ1-2	TRBV7-9	-	TRBD1
CSASPGLEVYNEQFF	TGCAGTGCTTCTCCGGGACTAGAGGTATATAATGAGCAGTTCTTC	TRBJ2-1	TRBV20-1	-	TRBD2
CASSSRDGREQYF	TGTGCCAGCAGCTCCCGGGACGGGCGCGAGCAGTACTTC	TRBJ2-7	TRBV5-5	many	-
CASSQDAGTRETQYF	TGTGCCAGCAGCCAAGACGCCGGGACTAGAGAGACCCAGTACTTC	TRBJ2-5	TRBV3-1	few	TRBD2
CASSDKGGATAYEQYF	TGTGCCAGCAGTGACAAAGGGGGGGCGACCGCCTACGAGCAGTACTTC	TRBJ2-7	TRBV6-6	-	-
CASSKRGGTFEQFF	TGTGCCAGCAGCAAGCGGGGGGGAACTTTTGAGCAGTTCTTC	TRBJ2-1	TRBV6-5	-	TRBD2
CSARSSRGREYEQYF	TGCAGTGCTAGATCATCGAGGGGGCGCGAATACGAGCAGTACTTC	TRBJ2-7	TRBV20-1	-	TRBD1
CACGSLTNQPQHF	TGTGCTTGTGGGAGCTTAACGAATCAGCCCCAGCATTTT	TRBJ1-5	TRBV19	-	-
CASTRAGGHNEQFF	TGTGCCAGCACCAGGGCGGGGGGGCACAATGAGCAGTTCTTC	TRBJ2-1	TRBV7-2	few	TRBD2
CASSPPDSGANVLTF	TGTGCCAGCAGCCCCCCGGACTCTGGGGCCAACGTCCTGACTTTC	TRBJ2-6	TRBV6-5	-	-
CSANNYEQYF	TGCAGTGCAAATAATTACGAGCAGTACTTC	TRBJ2-7	TRBV20-1	-	-
CASSPTGSGAEAFF	TGCGCCAGCAGCCCGACAGGCTCAGGAGCTGAAGCTTTCTTT	TRBJ1-1	TRBV5-1	-	-